The clone carrying this T cell receptor beta chain was detected ten times or more. The antigen remains undetermined. The time point denotes: newly diagnosed GD, antithyroid drugs for less than 3 months. With RNA extracted from PBMCs as input, the TCR library was made. This record comes from a study of regulatory T cells in long-lasting Graves disease. Arm-PCR of CDR3 regions and iRepertoire HTBI primers were the basis on which TCR beta libraries were built. TCRdb called the multiplex PCR reads again in MiXCR, with one record for every CDR3 protein. Among some 500,000 distinct CDR3 sequences listed, approximately 12% were seen once. The study's findings and limits: The study found TRBV28, TRBJ1-2 and TRBJ2-5 favored in persistent disease. In persistent patients, shared public clonotypes (2,741) outnumbered those in new patients (about 1,000).

Trimming took 6 bases from V and 2 from J; bases not matched to a gene: 6. The length of the CDR3 is 15 residues. The same data also contributed to another study, on T cells in Graves' hyperthyroidism and ophthalmopathy. From that study: A set of HTBI primers served as the primers for a first-round RT-PCR of the TCR CDR3.

The sample here was peripheral blood mononuclear cells (PBMCs), taken at new diagnosis, from a patient treated with antithyroid drugs. The chain combines TRBV12-3 or TRBV12-4 with TRBJ2-2, with TRBD1 identical over 7 bases. The sequence was collected from a young man with Graves disease. The CDR3 loop reads CASRHDRANTGELFF. CDR3 nucleotide sequence: TGTGCCAGCAGGCACGACAGGGCCAACACCGGGGAGCTGTTTTTT.